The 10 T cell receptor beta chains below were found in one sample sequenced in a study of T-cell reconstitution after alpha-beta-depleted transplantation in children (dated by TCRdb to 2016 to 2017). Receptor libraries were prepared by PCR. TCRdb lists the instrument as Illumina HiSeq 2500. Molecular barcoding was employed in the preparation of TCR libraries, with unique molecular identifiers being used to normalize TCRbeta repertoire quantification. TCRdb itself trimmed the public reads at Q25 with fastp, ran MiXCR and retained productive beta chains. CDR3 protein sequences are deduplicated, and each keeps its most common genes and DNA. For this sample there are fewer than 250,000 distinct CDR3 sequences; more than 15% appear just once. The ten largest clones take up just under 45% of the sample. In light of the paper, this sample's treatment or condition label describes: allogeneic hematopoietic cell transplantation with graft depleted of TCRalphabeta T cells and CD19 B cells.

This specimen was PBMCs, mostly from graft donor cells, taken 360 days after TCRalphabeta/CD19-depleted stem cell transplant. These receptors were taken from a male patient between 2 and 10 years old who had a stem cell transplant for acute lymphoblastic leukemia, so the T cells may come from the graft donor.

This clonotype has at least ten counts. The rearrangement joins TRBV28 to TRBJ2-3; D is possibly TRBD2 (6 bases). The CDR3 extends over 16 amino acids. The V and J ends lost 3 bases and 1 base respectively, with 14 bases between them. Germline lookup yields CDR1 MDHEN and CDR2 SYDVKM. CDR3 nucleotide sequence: TGTGCCAGCAGTTTGGGGCAGGGCGGGGGCACAGATACGCAGTATTTT. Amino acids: CASSLGQGGGTDTQYF.

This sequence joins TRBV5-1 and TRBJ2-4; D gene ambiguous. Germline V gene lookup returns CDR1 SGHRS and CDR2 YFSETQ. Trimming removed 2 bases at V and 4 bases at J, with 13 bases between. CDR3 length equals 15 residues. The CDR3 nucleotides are TGCGCCAGCAGCTTCGTACCGGACGGGAAAAACATTCAGTACTTC. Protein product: CASSFVPDGKNIQYF. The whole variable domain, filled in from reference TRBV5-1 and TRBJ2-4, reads KAGVTQTPRYLIKTRGQQVTLSCSPISGHRSVSWYQQTPGQGLQFLFEYFSETQRNKGNFPGRFSGRQFSNSRSEMNVSTLELGDSALYLCASSFVPDGKNIQYFGAGTRLSVL.

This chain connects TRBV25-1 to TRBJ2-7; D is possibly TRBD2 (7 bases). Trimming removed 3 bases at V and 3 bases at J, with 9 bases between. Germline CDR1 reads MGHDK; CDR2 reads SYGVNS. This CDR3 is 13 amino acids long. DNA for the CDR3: TGTGCCAGCAGTGATAGGGGGGGCTACGAGCAGTACTTC. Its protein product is CASSDRGGYEQYF.

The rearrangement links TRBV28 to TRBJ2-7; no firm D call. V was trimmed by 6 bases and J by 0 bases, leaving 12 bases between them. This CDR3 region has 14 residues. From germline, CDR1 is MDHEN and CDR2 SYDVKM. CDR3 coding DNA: TGTGCCAGCAGCCCCCCCCCTCCCTCCTACGAGCAGTACTTC. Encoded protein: CASSPPPPSYEQYF.

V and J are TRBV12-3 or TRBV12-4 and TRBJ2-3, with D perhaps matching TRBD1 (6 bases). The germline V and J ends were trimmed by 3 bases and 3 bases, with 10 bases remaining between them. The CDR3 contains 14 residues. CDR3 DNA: TGTGCCAGCAGTTTCCAGGGGTCGACAGATACGCAGTATTTT. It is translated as CASSFQGSTDTQYF.

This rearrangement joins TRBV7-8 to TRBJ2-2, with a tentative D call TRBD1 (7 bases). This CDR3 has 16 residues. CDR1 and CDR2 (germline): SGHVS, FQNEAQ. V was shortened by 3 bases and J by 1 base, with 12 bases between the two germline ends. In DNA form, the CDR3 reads TGTGCCAGCAGCTTGTGGAGGGGGCAGAACACCGGGGAGCTGTTTTTT. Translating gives CASSLWRGQNTGELFF.

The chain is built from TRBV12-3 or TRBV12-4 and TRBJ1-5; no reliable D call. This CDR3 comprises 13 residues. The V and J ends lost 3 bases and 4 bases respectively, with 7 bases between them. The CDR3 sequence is CASSLDPNQPQHF. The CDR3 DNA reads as TGTGCCAGCAGTTTGGATCCAAATCAGCCCCAGCATTTT.

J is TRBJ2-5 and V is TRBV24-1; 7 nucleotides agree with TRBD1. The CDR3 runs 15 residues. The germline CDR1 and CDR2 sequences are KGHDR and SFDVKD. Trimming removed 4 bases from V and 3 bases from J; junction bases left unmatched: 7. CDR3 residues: CATSEGGRGKETQYF. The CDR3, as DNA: TGTGCCACCAGTGAAGGTGGCAGGGGGAAAGAGACCCAGTACTTC.

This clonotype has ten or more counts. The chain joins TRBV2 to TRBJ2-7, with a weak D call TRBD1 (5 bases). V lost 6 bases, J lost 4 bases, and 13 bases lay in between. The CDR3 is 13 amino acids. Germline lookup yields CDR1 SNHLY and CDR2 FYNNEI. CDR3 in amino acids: CASSPGSSYEQYF. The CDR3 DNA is TGTGCCAGCAGCCCAGGGTCTTCTTACGAGCAGTACTTC.

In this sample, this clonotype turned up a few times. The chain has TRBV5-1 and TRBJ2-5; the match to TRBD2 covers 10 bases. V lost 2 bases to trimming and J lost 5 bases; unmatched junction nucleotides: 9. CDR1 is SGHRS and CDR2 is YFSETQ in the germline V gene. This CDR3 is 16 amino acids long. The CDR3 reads CASSLLAGLAEETQYF. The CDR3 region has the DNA TGCGCCAGCAGCTTACTAGCGGGGCTTGCCGAGGAGACCCAGTACTTC.